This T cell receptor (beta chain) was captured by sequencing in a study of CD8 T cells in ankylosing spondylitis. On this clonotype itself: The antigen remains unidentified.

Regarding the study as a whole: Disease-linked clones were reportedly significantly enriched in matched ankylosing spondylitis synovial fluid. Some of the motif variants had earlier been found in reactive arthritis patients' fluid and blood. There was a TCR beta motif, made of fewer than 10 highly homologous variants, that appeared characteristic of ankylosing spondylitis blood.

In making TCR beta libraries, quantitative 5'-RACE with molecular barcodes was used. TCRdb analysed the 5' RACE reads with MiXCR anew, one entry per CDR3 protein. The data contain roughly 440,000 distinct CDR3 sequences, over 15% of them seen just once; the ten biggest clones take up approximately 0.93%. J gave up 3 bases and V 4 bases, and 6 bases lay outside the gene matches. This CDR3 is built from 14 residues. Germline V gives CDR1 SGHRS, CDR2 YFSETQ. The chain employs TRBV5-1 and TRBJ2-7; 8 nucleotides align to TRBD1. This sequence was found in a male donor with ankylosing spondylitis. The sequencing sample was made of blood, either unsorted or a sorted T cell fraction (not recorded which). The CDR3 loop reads CASSGDRRDYEQYF. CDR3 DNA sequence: TGCGCCAGCAGCGGGGACAGGCGAGACTACGAGCAGTACTTC.